This T cell receptor beta chain was profiled in a study of blood T cell repertoires in COVID-19. Across the study: From T cells, B-cell-depleted T cells, or PBMCs came the material, which was cDNA or gDNA.

This table comes from immunoSEQ multiplex PCR, and its TCRdb copy is limited to in-frame clones, with some not included. The data show hundreds of thousands of clones, with roughly 85% seen just once and 7.2% held by the top ten. This clone was observed a few times. Sequenced: peripheral blood. The receptor comes from a human donor in a cohort sampled during active COVID-19.

CDR3 loop: CASSIRDYNSNQPQHF. CDR3 nucleotides: TGTGCCAGTAGTATCCGGGACTACAATAGCAATCAGCCCCAGCATTTT. The chain joins TRBV19 to TRBJ1-5; TRBD1 might be the D (5 bases). The germline V gene encodes CDR1 LNHDA and CDR2 SQIVND (reference sequence). Trimming removed 3 bases from V and 0 bases from J, with 12 bases in between. This CDR3 comprises 16 residues.